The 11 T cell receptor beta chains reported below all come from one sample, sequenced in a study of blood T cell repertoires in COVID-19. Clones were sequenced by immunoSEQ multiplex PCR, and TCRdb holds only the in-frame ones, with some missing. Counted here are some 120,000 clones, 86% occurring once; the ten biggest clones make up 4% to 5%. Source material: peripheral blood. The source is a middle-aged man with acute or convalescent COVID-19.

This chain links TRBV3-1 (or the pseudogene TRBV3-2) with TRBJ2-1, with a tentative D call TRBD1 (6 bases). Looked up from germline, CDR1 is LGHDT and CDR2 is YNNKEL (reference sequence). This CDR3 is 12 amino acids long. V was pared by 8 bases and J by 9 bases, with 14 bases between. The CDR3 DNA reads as TGTGCCAGCTCATCCCTGGGGGCTGAGCAGTTCTTC. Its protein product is CASSSLGAEQFF.

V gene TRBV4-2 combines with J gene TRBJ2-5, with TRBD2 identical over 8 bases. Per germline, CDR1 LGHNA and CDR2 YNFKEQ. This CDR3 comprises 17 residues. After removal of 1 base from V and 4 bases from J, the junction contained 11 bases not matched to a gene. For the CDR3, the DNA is TGTGCCAGCAGCCAAGTCAAAGGGACTAGGGTCGGAGAGACCCAGTACTTC. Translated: CASSQVKGTRVGETQYF.

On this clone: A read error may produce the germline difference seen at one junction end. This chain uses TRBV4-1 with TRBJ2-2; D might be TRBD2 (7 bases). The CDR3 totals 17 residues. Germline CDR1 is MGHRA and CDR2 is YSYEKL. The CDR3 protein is CARSQEGGGWGTGELFF. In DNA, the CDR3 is TGCGCCCGCAGCCAAGAGGGGGGGGGCTGGGGCACCGGGGAGCTGTTTTTT.

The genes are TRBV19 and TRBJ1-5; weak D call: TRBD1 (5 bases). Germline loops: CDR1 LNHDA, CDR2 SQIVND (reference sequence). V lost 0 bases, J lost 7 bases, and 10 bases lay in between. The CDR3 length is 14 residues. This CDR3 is CASSIEQVWQPQHF. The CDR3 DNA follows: TGTGCCAGTAGTATAGAACAGGTCTGGCAGCCCCAGCATTTT.

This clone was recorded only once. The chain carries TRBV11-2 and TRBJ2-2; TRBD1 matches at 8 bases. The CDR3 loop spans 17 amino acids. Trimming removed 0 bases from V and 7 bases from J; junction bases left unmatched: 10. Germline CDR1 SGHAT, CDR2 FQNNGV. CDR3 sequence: CASSLDHPRTGNGELFF. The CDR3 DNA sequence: TGTGCCAGCAGCTTAGATCACCCAAGGACAGGGAACGGGGAGCTGTTTTTT.

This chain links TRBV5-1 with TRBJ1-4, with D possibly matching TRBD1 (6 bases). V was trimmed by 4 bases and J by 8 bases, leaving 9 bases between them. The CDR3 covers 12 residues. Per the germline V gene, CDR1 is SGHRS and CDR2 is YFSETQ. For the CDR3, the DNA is TGCGCCAGCAGCACAGACAGGGAAAAACTGTTTTTT. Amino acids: CASSTDREKLFF.

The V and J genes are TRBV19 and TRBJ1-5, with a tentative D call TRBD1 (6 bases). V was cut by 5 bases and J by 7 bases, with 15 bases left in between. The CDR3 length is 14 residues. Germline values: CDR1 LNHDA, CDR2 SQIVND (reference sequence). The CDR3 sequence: CASSEQGLGQPQHF. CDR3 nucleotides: TGTGCCAGTAGTGAACAGGGTCTCGGCCAGCCCCAGCATTTT.

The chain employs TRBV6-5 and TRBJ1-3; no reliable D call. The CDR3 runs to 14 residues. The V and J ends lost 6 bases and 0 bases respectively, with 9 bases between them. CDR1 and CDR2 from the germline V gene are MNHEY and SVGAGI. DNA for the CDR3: TGTGCCAGCAGCCAGACACGCTCTGGAAACACCATATATTTT. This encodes CASSQTRSGNTIYF.

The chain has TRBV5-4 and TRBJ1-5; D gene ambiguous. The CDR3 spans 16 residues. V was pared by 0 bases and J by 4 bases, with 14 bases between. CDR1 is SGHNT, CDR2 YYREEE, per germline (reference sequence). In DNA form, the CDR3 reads TGTGCCAGCAGCTTGGATGGGCCGTCGGGAAATCAGCCCCAGCATTTT. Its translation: CASSLDGPSGNQPQHF.

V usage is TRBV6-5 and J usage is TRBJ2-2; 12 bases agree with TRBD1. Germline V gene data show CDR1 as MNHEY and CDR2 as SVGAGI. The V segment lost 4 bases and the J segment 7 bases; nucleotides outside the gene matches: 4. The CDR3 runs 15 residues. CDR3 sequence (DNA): TGTGCCAGCAGTTCGGGACAGGGGGCGATCGGGGAGCTGTTTTTT. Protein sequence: CASSSGQGAIGELFF.

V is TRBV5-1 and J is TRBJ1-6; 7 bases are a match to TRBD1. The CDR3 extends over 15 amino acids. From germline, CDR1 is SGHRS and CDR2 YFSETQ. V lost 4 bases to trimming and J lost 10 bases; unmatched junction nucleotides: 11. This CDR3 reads CASSTTPGTESPLHF. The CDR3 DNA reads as TGCGCCAGCAGCACCACCCCCGGGACAGAATCACCCCTCCACTTT.